The TCR beta chain under discussion was sequenced for a study of cytomegalovirus exposure and HLA in healthy donors. The wider study: The roughly 130 validation repertoires, a later analysis reported, used the same platform as the 600 to 850 repertoires from the first cohort. Broader study findings: Among the CMV-associated chains, a few were confirmed in vitro as specific for CMV antigens. Subsequent analysis of the 100 to 150 validation repertoires found a tendency for first-cohort TCR clusters to co-occur.

With regard to this clone: Its antigen is unidentified.

Libraries were prepared by immunoSEQ multiplex PCR; TCRdb keeps only in-frame clonotypes and omits some of them. Altogether around 300,000 clones are present, 88% being singletons, with the ten largest covering 0.92%. Separation from the roughly 700-subject first cohort characterized the roughly 120-subject validation cohort, to which the donors belonged. V lost 4 bases and J lost 7; bases outside the gene matches: 7. The CDR3 consists of 14 residues. Germline V gene lookup returns CDR1 SGDLS and CDR2 YYNGEE. The sequence was collected from a woman aged 18-30 years in good health and CMV-seronegative. The chain has TRBV9 and TRBJ1-2; 10 positions agree with TRBD1. Input material: PBMCs. The CDR3 bases are TGTGCCAGCAGCACCCGACAGGGGGCAAGTGGCTACACCTTC. Translated: CASSTRQGASGYTF.